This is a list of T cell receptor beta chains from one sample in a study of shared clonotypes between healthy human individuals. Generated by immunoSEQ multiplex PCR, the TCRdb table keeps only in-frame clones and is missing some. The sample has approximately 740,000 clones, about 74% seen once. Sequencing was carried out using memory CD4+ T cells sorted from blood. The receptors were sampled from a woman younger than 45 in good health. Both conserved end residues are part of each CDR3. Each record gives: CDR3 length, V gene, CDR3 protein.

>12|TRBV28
CASRRGNTEAFF
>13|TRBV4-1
CASRKGRNTEAFF
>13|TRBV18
CASSPIREDEQYF
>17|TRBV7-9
CASSLRGSGRASSEQFF
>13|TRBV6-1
CASNPRGNTEAFF
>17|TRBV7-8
CASSLERTGQGYFGYTF
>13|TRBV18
CASSEGINQPQHF
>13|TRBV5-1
CASSLGAGSGYTF
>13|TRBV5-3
CASSLGAADTQYF
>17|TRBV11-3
CASSLGQTSGTSETQYF
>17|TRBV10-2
CASSRGTTSGSLYEQYF
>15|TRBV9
CASSVSTVRTDTQYF
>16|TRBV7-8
CASSLVATGVRREQYF
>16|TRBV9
CASSVAGSGRYNEQFF
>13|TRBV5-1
CASSLDRGNGYTF
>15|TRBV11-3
CASSLIGGFYNEQFF
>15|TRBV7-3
CASSLNGGVKGGYTF